The 3 T cell receptor beta chains given below trace back to one sample, sequenced in a study of type 1 regulatory T cells. Study findings and constraints: Type 1 regulatory T cells had a more restricted TCR repertoire than non-type 1 regulatory T cells.

No cognate antigen is known for these TCRs. One entry per CDR3 protein, called by TCRdb with MiXCR from the reads. Altogether 60,000 to 75,000 distinct CDR3 sequences are present, less than 25% being singletons, with the ten largest covering 7% to 10%. Sequenced sample: cultured type 1 regulatory T (Tr1) cells, either the whole culture or a sorted fraction (not recorded which). The receptors shown here come from a human donor in good health.

The chain combines TRBV5-1 with TRBJ2-1, with 11 bases identical to TRBD2. The V segment lost 3 bases and the J segment 6 bases; nucleotides outside the gene matches: 14. CDR3 length equals 18 residues. Germline V gene data show CDR1 as SGHRS and CDR2 as YFSETQ. The CDR3 is CASSWTPLAGGLINEQFF. CDR3 nucleotide sequence: TGCGCCAGCAGCTGGACACCGCTAGCGGGGGGCTTGATCAATGAGCAGTTCTTC.

The V and J genes are TRBV29-1 and TRBJ2-3, with a weak D call TRBD2 (6 bases). V lost 0 bases, J lost 4 bases, and 11 bases lay in between. The CDR3 loop spans 14 amino acids. Per the germline V gene, CDR1 is SQVTM and CDR2 is ANQGSEA. This chain's CDR3 is CSVEDRGFPDTQYF. The CDR3 bases are TGCAGCGTTGAAGATCGGGGGTTCCCAGATACGCAGTATTTT.

DNA for the CDR3: TGTGCCAGCAGTCCTGACAGGGCTGGGGCCAACGTCCTGACTTTC. Encoded protein: CASSPDRAGANVLTF. The chain links TRBV6-2 or TRBV6-3 to TRBJ2-6, with TRBD1 matching 7 bases. Per germline, CDR1 MNHEY and CDR2 SVGEGT. CDR3 length: 15 residues. Trimming removed 5 bases from V and 2 bases from J; junction bases left unmatched: 3.